The 19 T cell receptor beta chains below were found in one sample sequenced in a study of human T cells and chemical hapten exposure. Stated time point: pre-sensitization, week 0. As to treatment: therapeutic diphenylcyclopropenone sensitization with weekly scalp DPC. In TCRdb, the RACE reads were re-called with MiXCR into one record per CDR3 protein. Of fewer than 300,000 distinct CDR3 sequences listed, 7.5% to 8% are singletons. The specimen comprised whole blood, sampled in connection with sensitization to the hapten diphenylcyclopropenone (DPC). The receptors were gathered from a man younger than 35 with alopecia areata. Some clones in this sample may be carry-over from other donors' samples.

This clonotype has only a few counts. V and J are TRBV20-1 and TRBJ2-7, with 8 bases matching TRBD1. The trim removed 8 bases at V and 1 base at J, leaving 7 bases unmatched. The CDR3 totals 13 residues. CDR1 DFQATT and CDR2 SNEGSKA come from the germline V gene (reference sequence). As DNA, the CDR3 is TGCAGTACCGGACAGGGATATTCCTACGAGCAGTACTTC. This encodes CSTGQGYSYEQYF.

Ten or more counts support this clonotype. This chain uses TRBV4-2 with TRBJ2-5, with D tentatively TRBD2 (5 bases). V lost 0 bases and J 5 bases, leaving 16 bases between the germline ends. Germline CDR1 and CDR2: LGHNA and YNFKEQ. This CDR3 is built from 16 residues. CDR3 in amino acids: CASSQDPPSRGETQYF. CDR3 in DNA: TGTGCCAGCAGCCAAGATCCGCCTAGCCGAGGGGAGACCCAGTACTTC.

V usage is TRBV4-3 and J usage is TRBJ2-5; 10 nucleotides agree with TRBD2. Germline V gives CDR1 LGHNA, CDR2 YSLEER. J gave up 5 bases and V 2 bases, and 2 bases lay outside the gene matches. CDR3 length: 14 residues. This CDR3 is CASSQPGLAETQYF. Written as DNA, the CDR3 is TGCGCCAGCAGCCAACCGGGACTAGCGGAGACCCAGTACTTC.

V gene TRBV7-9 combines with J gene TRBJ2-7; D may be TRBD2 (7 bases). The length of the CDR3 is 15 residues. Looked up from germline, CDR1 is SEHNR and CDR2 is FQNEAQ (reference sequence). The ends were cut back, 2 bases at V and 6 bases at J, with 17 bases in the middle. The CDR3 nucleotides read TGTGCCAGCAGCTTAAATTTCGGGGGGCTGGGCGAGCAGTACTTC. It codes for CASSLNFGGLGEQYF.

The chain couples TRBV7-9 to TRBJ1-1, with TRBD1 matching 8 bases. This CDR3 spans 15 amino acids. Germline-derived CDR1 and CDR2 are SEHNR and FQNEAQ (reference sequence). V trimming: 5 bases; J trimming: 3 bases; junction bases outside the gene matches: 8. CDR3 sequence: CASSTTRGRDTEAFF. CDR3 in DNA: TGTGCCAGCAGCACTACCAGGGGGCGGGACACTGAAGCTTTCTTT.

A note on this clonotype: Just one base apart from a much larger clone, this may be a read error. V usage is TRBV29-1 and J usage is TRBJ1-5; D is perhaps TRBD1 (6 bases). The CDR3 is made up of 14 amino acids. V gave up 4 bases and J gave up 2 bases, with 12 bases separating them. Germline V lookup: CDR1 SQVTM, CDR2 ANQGSEA. The CDR3: CSVAGAGRNQPQHF. The CDR3 DNA is TGCAGCGTTGCAGGGGCAGGACGCAATCAGCCCCAGCATTTT.

The chain carries TRBV6-5 and TRBJ2-1, with D possibly matching TRBD2 (5 bases). Germline V gene sequence: CDR1 MNHEY, CDR2 SVGAGI. The germline V and J ends were trimmed by 5 bases and 0 bases, with 17 bases remaining between them. This CDR3 contains 17 residues. In nucleotides, the CDR3 is TGTGCCAGCAGTCCCGCGTCGGACTCGAGCTCCTACAATGAGCAGTTCTTC. Amino acids: CASSPASDSSSYNEQFF.

J is TRBJ2-2 and V is TRBV5-1; 8 bases fit TRBD1. The CDR3 covers 15 residues. Trimming took 1 base from V and 6 from J; bases not matched to a gene: 5. Germline V CDR1 and CDR2: SGHRS, YFSETQ. The DNA of the CDR3 is TGCGCCAGCAGCTTGCAGGGGGCGTTCTCCGGGGAGCTGTTTTTT. This translates into CASSLQGAFSGELFF.

This clonotype occurred many times. The chain's CDR3 is CASSLGTVNQPQHF. CDR3 sequence (DNA): TGTGCCAGCAGTCTAGGGACAGTAAATCAGCCCCAGCATTTT. V is TRBV12-3 or TRBV12-4 and J is TRBJ1-5; 7 nucleotides align to TRBD1. V lost 5 bases to trimming and J lost 4 bases; unmatched junction nucleotides: 5. The CDR3 runs 14 residues.

This chain uses TRBV5-1 with TRBJ1-1; possible D gene TRBD1, 6 bases. This CDR3 contains 14 residues. Germline V gives CDR1 SGHRS, CDR2 YFSETQ. With 0 bases removed from V and 3 bases from J, the gap between germline ends came to 9 bases. The CDR3 reads CASSLVGADTEAFF. In DNA, the CDR3 is TGCGCCAGCAGCTTGGTGGGGGCGGACACTGAAGCTTTCTTT.

This clonotype came up a few times. This chain joins TRBV7-7 and TRBJ2-5, with D possibly being TRBD1 (6 bases). The CDR3 sequence is 14 residues long. Trimming took off 5 bases at V and 2 bases at J, with 12 bases between the two ends. In germline, CDR1 is SSHAT, CDR2 FNYEAQ (reference sequence). The CDR3, as DNA: TGTGCCAGCAGCGCACAGGGTTTTCAAGAGACCCAGTACTTC. It codes for CASSAQGFQETQYF.

This sequence joins TRBV20-1 and TRBJ2-3, with TRBD2 matching 12 bases. The CDR3 runs 14 residues. Trimming took 5 bases from V and 6 from J; bases not matched to a gene: 6. Per the germline V gene, CDR1 is DFQATT and CDR2 is SNEGSKA (reference sequence). CDR3 nucleotides: TGCAGTGCTCCTAGCGGGGGGGACCGCGATACGCAGTATTTT. It translates to CSAPSGGDRDTQYF.

The table lists this clonotype with a few counts. CDR3 loop: CASSLGAGTGTSGANVLTF. CDR3 sequence (DNA): TGTGCCAGCAGCTTAGGAGCCGGGACAGGGACCTCTGGGGCCAACGTCCTGACTTTC. The chain couples TRBV7-2 to TRBJ2-6; TRBD1 matches at 9 bases. In germline, CDR1 is SGHTA, CDR2 FQGNSA. The CDR3 totals 19 residues. The ends lost 1 base at V and 0 bases at J; junction bases unmatched: 7. The whole variable domain, remainder taken from reference TRBV7-2 and TRBJ2-6, is GAGVSQSPSNKVTEKGKDVELRCDPISGHTALYWYRQSLGQGLEFLIYFQGNSAPDKSGLPSDRFSAERTGGSVSTLTIQRTQQEDSAVYLCASSLGAGTGTSGANVLTFGAGSRLTVL.

Only a few counts were recorded for this clonotype. This sequence joins TRBV20-1 and TRBJ2-3; D is undetermined. Looked up from germline, CDR1 is DFQATT and CDR2 is SNEGSKA (reference sequence). The CDR3 covers 12 residues. The germline V and J ends were trimmed by 5 bases and 6 bases, with 12 bases remaining between them. The CDR3 DNA is TGCAGTGCTGCTCCCTCCCTGGATACGCAGTATTTT. Translation gives CSAAPSLDTQYF.

This clonotype was found a few times. The chain combines TRBV4-1 with TRBJ1-6; D gene uncertain. In germline, CDR1 is MGHRA, CDR2 YSYEKL. The CDR3 totals 13 residues. Trimming left V 1 base short and J 8 bases short, with 6 bases between. CDR3 nucleotide sequence: TGCGCCAGCAGCCAAGCCCTCCATTCACCCCTCCACTTT. It codes for CASSQALHSPLHF.

This clonotype has a handful of counts. The chain has TRBV5-6 and TRBJ2-6, with D unclear. Per germline, CDR1 SGHDT and CDR2 YYEEEE. Trimming took 2 bases from V and 0 from J, leaving 9 bases between them. This CDR3 contains 16 residues. The CDR3 reads CASSLQVFSGANVLTF. In DNA form, the CDR3 reads TGTGCCAGCAGCTTACAAGTCTTCTCTGGGGCCAACGTCCTGACTTTC.

This clonotype appeared many times. This rearrangement joins TRBV27 to TRBJ2-7; tentatively, D is TRBD1 (6 bases). This CDR3 is built from 15 residues. Between the trimmed V and J ends, which lost 3 bases and 6 bases, there was a span of 18 bases. CDR1 is MNHEY, CDR2 SMNVEV, per germline (reference sequence). This chain's CDR3 is CASSLGAPAFFEQYF. DNA of the CDR3: TGTGCCAGCAGTTTGGGGGCCCCTGCGTTTTTCGAGCAGTACTTC.

CDR3 sequence: CASSSTYRDDKETQYF. DNA of the CDR3: TGTGCCAGCAGTTCGACTTACCGGGACGATAAAGAGACCCAGTACTTC. V is TRBV28 and J is TRBJ2-5; D is tentatively TRBD1 or TRBD2 (5 bases each). Trimming shortened V by 4 bases and J by 3 bases, and 18 bases separated the two germline ends. The germline CDR1 and CDR2 sequences are MDHEN and SYDVKM. CDR3 length: 16 residues.

This clonotype was seen a few times. The chain joins TRBV5-1 to TRBJ2-2; D assignment may be TRBD1 or TRBD2 (5 bases each). CDR3 size: 13 residues. V gave up 6 bases and J gave up 7 bases, with 13 bases separating them. Germline V lookup: CDR1 SGHRS, CDR2 YFSETQ. The DNA of the CDR3 is TGCGCCAGCACCCGGGACGATAACGGGGAGCTGTTTTTT. It translates to CASTRDDNGELFF.